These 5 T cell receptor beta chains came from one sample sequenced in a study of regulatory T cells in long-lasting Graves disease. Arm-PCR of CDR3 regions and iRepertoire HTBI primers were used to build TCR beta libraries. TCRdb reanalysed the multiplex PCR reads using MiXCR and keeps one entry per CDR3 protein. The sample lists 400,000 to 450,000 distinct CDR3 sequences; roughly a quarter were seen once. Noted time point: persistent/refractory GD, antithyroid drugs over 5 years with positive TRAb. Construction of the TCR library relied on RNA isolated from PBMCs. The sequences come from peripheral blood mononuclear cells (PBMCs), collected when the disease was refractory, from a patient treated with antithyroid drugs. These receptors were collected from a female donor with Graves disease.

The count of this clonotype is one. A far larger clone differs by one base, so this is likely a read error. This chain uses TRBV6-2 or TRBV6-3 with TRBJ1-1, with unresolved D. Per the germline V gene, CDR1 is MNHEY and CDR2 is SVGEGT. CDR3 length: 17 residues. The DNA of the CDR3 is TGTACCAGCAGTGAAACATCGTTAAGCACGGGTAACACTGAAGCTTTCTTT. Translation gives CTSSETSLSTGNTEAFF.

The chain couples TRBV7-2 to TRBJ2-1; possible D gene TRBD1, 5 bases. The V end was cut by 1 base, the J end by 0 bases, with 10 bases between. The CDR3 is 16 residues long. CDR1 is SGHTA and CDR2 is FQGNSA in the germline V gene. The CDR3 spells CASSLESRVSYNEQFF. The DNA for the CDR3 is TGTGCCAGCAGCTTAGAATCCAGGGTCTCCTACAATGAGCAGTTCTTC.

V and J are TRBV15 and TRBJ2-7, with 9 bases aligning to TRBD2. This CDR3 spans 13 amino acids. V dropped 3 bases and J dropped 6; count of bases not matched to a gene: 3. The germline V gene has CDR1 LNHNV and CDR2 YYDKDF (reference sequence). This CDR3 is CATSSSSGIEQYF. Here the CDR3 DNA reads TGTGCCACCAGCAGCTCTAGCGGGATCGAGCAGTACTTC.

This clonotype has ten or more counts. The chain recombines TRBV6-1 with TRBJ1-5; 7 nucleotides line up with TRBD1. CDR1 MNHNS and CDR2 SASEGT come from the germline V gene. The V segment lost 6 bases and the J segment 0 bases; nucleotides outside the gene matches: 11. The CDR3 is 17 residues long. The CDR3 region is CASSRRDSKNSNQPQHF. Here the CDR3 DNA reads TGTGCCAGCAGCCGGCGGGACAGCAAAAATAGCAATCAGCCCCAGCATTTT.

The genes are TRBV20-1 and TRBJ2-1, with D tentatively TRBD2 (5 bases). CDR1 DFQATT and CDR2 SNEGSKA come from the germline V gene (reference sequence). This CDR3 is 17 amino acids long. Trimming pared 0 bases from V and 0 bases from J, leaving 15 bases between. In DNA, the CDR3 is TGCAGTGCTAGAGAATATGGCGGGCCGAGCTCCTACAATGAGCAGTTCTTC. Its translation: CSAREYGGPSSYNEQFF.